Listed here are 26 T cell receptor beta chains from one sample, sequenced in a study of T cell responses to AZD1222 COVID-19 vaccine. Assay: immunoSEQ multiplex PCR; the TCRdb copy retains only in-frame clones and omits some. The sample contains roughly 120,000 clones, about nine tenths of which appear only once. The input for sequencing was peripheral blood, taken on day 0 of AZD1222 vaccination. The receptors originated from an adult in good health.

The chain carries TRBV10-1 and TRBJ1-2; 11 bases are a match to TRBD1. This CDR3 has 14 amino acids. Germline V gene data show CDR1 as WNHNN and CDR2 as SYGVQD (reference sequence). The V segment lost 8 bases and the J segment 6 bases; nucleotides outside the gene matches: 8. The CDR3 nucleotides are TGCGCCAGCTCTTCAGGACAGGGGGCGGATGGCTACACCTTC. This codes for CASSSGQGADGYTF.

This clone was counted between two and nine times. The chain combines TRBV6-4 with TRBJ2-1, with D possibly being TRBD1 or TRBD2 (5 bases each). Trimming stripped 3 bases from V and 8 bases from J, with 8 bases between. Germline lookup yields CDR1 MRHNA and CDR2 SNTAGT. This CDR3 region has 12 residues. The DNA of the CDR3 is TGTGCCAGCAGTGAGGGGACCGATGAGCAGTTCTTC. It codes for CASSEGTDEQFF.

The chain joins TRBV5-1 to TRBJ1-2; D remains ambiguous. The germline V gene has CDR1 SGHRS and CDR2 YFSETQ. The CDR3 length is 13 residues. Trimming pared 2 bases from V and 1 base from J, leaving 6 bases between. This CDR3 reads CASSLGNNYGYTF. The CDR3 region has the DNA TGCGCCAGCAGCTTAGGCAATAACTATGGCTACACCTTC.

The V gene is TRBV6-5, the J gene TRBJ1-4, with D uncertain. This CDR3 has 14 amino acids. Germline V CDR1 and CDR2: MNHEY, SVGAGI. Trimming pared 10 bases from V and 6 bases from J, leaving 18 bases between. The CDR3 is CATFYLTLDEKLFF. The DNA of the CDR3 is TGTGCCACCTTCTACTTGACCCTGGATGAAAAACTGTTTTTT.

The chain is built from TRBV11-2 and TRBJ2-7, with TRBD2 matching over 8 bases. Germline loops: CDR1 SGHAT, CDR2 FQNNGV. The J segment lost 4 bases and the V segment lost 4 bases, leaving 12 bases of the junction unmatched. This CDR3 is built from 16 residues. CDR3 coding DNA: TGTGCCAGCAGCTCGAGCGGGAGTACGGCGGAATACGAGCAGTACTTC. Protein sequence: CASSSSGSTAEYEQYF.

CDR3 nucleotides: TGTGCCAGCAGCTTTCCCCGGGGGGGGGCTAATGAAAAACTGTTTTTT. Translation gives CASSFPRGGANEKLFF. The chain couples TRBV7-9 to TRBJ1-4, with a weak D call TRBD1 (5 bases). The germline V gene encodes CDR1 SEHNR and CDR2 FQNEAQ (reference sequence). V was cut by 3 bases and J by 3 bases, with 14 bases left in between. The length of the CDR3 is 16 residues.

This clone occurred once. CDR3 residues: CASSFEGGRNTIYF. The CDR3 DNA sequence: TGCGCCAGCAGCTTTGAGGGCGGCCGGAACACCATATATTTT. The genes are TRBV5-1 and TRBJ1-3; D remains unclear. V was cut by 2 bases and J by 7 bases, with 13 bases left in between. The CDR3 sequence is 14 residues long. Germline CDR1 reads SGHRS; CDR2 reads YFSETQ.

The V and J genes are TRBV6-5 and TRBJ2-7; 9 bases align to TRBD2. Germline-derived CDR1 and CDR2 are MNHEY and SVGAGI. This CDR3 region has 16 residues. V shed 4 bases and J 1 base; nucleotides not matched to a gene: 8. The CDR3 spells CASSSLAGTVSYEQYF. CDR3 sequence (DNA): TGTGCCAGCAGTTCCCTAGCGGGGACAGTTTCCTACGAGCAGTACTTC.

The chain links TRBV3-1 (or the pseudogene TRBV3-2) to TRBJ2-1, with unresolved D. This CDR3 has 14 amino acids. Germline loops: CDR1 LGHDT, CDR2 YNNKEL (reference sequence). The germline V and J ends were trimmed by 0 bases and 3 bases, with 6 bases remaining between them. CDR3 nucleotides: TGTGCCAGCAGCCAAGAACTCGGCTACAATGAGCAGTTCTTC. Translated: CASSQELGYNEQFF.

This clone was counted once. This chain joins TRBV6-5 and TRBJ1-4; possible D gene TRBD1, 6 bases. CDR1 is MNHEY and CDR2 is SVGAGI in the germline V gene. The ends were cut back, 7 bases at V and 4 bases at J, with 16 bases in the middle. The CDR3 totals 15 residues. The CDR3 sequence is CASMAQGPRNEKLFF. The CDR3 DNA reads TGTGCCAGCATGGCACAGGGCCCCCGTAATGAAAAACTGTTTTTT.

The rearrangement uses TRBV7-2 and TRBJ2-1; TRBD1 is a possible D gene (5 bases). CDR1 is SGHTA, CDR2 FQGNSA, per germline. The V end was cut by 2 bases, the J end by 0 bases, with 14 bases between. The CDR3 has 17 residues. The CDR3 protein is CASSLRAGQSSYNEQFF. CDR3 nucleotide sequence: TGTGCCAGCAGCTTACGTGCAGGGCAGAGCTCCTACAATGAGCAGTTCTTC.

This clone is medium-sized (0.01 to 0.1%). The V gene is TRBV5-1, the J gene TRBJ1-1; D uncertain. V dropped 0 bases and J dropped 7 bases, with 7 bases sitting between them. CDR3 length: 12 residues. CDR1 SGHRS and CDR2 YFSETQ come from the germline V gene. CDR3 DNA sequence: TGCGCCAGCAGCTTGGTGTCAAATGAAGCTTTCTTT. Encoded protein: CASSLVSNEAFF. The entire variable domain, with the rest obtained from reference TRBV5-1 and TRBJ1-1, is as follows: KAGVTQTPRYLIKTRGQQVTLSCSPISGHRSVSWYQQTPGQGLQFLFEYFSETQRNKGNFPGRFSGRQFSNSRSEMNVSTLELGDSALYLCASSLVSNEAFFGQGTRLTVV.

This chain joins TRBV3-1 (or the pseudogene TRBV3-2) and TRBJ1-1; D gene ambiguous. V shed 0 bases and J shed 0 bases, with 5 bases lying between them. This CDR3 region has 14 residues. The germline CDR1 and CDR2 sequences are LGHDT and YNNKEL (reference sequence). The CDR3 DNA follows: TGTGCCAGCAGCCAAGATATGATGAACACTGAAGCTTTCTTT. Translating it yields CASSQDMMNTEAFF.

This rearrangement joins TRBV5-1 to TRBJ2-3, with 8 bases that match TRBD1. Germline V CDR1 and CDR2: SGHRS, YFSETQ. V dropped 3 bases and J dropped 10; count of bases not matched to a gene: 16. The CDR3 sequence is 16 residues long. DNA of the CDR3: TGCGCCAGCAGCTCCCCCCCTGGACAGGGCGTCAAGGCGCAGTATTTT. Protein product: CASSSPPGQGVKAQYF.

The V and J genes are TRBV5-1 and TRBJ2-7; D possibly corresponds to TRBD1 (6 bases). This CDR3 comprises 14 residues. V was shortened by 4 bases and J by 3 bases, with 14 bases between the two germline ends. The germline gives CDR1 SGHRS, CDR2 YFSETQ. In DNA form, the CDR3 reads TGCGCCAGCAGCCCCCGCGCAGGGGACTACGAGCAGTACTTC. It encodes CASSPRAGDYEQYF.

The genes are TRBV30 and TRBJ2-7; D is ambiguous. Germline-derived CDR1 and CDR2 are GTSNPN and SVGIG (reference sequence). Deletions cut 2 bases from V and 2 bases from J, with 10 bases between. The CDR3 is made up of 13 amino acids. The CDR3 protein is CAWSSIRAYEQYF. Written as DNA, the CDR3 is TGTGCCTGGAGTTCGATAAGGGCCTACGAGCAGTACTTC.

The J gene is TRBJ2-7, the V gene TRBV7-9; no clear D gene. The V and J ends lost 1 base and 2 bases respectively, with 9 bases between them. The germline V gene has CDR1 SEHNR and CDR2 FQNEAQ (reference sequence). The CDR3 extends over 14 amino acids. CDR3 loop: CASSLGNRPYEQYF. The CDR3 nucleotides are TGTGCCAGCAGCTTAGGAAACCGTCCCTACGAGCAGTACTTC.

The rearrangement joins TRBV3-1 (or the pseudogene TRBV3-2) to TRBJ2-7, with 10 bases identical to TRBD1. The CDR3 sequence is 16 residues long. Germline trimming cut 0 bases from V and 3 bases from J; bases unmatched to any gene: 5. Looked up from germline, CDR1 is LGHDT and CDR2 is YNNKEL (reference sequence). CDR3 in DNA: TGTGCCAGCAGCCAAGATCTCGGGGACAGGGGCTACGAGCAGTACTTC. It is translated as CASSQDLGDRGYEQYF.

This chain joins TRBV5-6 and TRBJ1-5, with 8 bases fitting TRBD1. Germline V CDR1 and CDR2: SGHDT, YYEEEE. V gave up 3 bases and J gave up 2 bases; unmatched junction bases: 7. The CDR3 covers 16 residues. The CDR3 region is CASSWTGSAGNQPQHF. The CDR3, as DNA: TGTGCCAGCAGCTGGACAGGGAGTGCGGGCAATCAGCCCCAGCATTTT.

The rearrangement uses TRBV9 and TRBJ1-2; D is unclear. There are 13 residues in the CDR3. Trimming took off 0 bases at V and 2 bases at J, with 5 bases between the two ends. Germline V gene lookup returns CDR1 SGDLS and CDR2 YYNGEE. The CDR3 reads CASSVDRNYGYTF. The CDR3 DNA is TGTGCCAGCAGCGTAGACAGAAACTATGGCTACACCTTC. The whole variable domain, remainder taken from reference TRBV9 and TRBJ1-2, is DSGVTQTPKHLITATGQRVTLRCSPRSGDLSVYWYQQSLDQGLQFLIQYYNGEERAKGNILERFSAQQFPDLHSELNLSSLELGDSALYFCASSVDRNYGYTFGSGTRLTVV.

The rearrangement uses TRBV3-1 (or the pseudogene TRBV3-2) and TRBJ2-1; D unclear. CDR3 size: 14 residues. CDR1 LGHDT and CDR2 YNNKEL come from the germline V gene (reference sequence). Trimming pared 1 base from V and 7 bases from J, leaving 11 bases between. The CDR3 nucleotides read TGTGCCAGCAGCCAAGTACTGTTGTTGAATGAGCAGTTCTTC. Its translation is CASSQVLLLNEQFF.

Written as DNA, the CDR3 is TGTGCCAGTAGTATAGGAACCCGGAGTCCGTACGAGCAGTACTTC. This gives the protein CASSIGTRSPYEQYF. The J gene is TRBJ2-7, the V gene TRBV19; D remains ambiguous. The germline gives CDR1 LNHDA, CDR2 SQIVND (reference sequence). CDR3 length equals 15 residues. The V end was cut by 1 base, the J end by 4 bases, with 14 bases between.

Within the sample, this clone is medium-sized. CDR3 bases: TGTGCCAGCAGCCCACCAAGCACCTCCTACAATGAGCAGTTCTTC. Residues: CASSPPSTSYNEQFF. The V and J genes are TRBV6-2 or TRBV6-3 and TRBJ2-1; D unclear. V lost 6 bases and J lost 0, with 12 bases in between. The germline V gene encodes CDR1 MNHEY and CDR2 SVGEGT. This CDR3 region has 15 residues.

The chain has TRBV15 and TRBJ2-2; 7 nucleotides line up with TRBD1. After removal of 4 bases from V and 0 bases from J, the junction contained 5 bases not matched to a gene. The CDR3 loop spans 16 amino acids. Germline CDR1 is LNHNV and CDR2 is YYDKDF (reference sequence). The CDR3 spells CATSTRQGPNTGELFF. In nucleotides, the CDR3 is TGTGCCACCAGCACACGACAGGGACCGAACACCGGGGAGCTGTTTTTT.

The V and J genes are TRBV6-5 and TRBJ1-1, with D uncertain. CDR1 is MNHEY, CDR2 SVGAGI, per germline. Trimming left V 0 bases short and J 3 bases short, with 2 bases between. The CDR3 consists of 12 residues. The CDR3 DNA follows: TGTGCCAGCAGTTACTCTTACACTGAAGCTTTCTTT. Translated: CASSYSYTEAFF.

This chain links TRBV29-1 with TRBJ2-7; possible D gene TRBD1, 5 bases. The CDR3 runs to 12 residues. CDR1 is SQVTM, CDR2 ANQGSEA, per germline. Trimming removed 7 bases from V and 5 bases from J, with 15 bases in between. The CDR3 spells CSASRVSHEQYF. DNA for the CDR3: TGCAGCGCCTCCAGGGTTTCCCACGAGCAGTACTTC.